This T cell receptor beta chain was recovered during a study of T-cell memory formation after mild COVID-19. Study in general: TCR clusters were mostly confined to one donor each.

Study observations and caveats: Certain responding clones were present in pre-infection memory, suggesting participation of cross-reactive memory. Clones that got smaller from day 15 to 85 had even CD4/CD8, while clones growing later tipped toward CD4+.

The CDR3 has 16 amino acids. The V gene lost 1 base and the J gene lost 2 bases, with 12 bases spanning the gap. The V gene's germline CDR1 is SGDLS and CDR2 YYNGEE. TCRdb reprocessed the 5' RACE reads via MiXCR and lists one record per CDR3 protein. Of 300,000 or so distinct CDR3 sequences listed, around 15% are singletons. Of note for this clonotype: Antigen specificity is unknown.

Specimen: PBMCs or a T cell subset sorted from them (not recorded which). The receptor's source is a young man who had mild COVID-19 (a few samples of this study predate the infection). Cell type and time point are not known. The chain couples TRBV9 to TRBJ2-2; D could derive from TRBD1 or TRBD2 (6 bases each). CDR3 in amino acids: CASSVRRDINTGELFF. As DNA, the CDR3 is TGTGCCAGCAGCGTACGGCGGGACATAAACACCGGGGAGCTGTTTTTT. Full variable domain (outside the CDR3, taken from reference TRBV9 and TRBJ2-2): DSGVTQTPKHLITATGQRVTLRCSPRSGDLSVYWYQQSLDQGLQFLIQYYNGEERAKGNILERFSAQQFPDLHSELNLSSLELGDSALYFCASSVRRDINTGELFFGEGSRLTVL.